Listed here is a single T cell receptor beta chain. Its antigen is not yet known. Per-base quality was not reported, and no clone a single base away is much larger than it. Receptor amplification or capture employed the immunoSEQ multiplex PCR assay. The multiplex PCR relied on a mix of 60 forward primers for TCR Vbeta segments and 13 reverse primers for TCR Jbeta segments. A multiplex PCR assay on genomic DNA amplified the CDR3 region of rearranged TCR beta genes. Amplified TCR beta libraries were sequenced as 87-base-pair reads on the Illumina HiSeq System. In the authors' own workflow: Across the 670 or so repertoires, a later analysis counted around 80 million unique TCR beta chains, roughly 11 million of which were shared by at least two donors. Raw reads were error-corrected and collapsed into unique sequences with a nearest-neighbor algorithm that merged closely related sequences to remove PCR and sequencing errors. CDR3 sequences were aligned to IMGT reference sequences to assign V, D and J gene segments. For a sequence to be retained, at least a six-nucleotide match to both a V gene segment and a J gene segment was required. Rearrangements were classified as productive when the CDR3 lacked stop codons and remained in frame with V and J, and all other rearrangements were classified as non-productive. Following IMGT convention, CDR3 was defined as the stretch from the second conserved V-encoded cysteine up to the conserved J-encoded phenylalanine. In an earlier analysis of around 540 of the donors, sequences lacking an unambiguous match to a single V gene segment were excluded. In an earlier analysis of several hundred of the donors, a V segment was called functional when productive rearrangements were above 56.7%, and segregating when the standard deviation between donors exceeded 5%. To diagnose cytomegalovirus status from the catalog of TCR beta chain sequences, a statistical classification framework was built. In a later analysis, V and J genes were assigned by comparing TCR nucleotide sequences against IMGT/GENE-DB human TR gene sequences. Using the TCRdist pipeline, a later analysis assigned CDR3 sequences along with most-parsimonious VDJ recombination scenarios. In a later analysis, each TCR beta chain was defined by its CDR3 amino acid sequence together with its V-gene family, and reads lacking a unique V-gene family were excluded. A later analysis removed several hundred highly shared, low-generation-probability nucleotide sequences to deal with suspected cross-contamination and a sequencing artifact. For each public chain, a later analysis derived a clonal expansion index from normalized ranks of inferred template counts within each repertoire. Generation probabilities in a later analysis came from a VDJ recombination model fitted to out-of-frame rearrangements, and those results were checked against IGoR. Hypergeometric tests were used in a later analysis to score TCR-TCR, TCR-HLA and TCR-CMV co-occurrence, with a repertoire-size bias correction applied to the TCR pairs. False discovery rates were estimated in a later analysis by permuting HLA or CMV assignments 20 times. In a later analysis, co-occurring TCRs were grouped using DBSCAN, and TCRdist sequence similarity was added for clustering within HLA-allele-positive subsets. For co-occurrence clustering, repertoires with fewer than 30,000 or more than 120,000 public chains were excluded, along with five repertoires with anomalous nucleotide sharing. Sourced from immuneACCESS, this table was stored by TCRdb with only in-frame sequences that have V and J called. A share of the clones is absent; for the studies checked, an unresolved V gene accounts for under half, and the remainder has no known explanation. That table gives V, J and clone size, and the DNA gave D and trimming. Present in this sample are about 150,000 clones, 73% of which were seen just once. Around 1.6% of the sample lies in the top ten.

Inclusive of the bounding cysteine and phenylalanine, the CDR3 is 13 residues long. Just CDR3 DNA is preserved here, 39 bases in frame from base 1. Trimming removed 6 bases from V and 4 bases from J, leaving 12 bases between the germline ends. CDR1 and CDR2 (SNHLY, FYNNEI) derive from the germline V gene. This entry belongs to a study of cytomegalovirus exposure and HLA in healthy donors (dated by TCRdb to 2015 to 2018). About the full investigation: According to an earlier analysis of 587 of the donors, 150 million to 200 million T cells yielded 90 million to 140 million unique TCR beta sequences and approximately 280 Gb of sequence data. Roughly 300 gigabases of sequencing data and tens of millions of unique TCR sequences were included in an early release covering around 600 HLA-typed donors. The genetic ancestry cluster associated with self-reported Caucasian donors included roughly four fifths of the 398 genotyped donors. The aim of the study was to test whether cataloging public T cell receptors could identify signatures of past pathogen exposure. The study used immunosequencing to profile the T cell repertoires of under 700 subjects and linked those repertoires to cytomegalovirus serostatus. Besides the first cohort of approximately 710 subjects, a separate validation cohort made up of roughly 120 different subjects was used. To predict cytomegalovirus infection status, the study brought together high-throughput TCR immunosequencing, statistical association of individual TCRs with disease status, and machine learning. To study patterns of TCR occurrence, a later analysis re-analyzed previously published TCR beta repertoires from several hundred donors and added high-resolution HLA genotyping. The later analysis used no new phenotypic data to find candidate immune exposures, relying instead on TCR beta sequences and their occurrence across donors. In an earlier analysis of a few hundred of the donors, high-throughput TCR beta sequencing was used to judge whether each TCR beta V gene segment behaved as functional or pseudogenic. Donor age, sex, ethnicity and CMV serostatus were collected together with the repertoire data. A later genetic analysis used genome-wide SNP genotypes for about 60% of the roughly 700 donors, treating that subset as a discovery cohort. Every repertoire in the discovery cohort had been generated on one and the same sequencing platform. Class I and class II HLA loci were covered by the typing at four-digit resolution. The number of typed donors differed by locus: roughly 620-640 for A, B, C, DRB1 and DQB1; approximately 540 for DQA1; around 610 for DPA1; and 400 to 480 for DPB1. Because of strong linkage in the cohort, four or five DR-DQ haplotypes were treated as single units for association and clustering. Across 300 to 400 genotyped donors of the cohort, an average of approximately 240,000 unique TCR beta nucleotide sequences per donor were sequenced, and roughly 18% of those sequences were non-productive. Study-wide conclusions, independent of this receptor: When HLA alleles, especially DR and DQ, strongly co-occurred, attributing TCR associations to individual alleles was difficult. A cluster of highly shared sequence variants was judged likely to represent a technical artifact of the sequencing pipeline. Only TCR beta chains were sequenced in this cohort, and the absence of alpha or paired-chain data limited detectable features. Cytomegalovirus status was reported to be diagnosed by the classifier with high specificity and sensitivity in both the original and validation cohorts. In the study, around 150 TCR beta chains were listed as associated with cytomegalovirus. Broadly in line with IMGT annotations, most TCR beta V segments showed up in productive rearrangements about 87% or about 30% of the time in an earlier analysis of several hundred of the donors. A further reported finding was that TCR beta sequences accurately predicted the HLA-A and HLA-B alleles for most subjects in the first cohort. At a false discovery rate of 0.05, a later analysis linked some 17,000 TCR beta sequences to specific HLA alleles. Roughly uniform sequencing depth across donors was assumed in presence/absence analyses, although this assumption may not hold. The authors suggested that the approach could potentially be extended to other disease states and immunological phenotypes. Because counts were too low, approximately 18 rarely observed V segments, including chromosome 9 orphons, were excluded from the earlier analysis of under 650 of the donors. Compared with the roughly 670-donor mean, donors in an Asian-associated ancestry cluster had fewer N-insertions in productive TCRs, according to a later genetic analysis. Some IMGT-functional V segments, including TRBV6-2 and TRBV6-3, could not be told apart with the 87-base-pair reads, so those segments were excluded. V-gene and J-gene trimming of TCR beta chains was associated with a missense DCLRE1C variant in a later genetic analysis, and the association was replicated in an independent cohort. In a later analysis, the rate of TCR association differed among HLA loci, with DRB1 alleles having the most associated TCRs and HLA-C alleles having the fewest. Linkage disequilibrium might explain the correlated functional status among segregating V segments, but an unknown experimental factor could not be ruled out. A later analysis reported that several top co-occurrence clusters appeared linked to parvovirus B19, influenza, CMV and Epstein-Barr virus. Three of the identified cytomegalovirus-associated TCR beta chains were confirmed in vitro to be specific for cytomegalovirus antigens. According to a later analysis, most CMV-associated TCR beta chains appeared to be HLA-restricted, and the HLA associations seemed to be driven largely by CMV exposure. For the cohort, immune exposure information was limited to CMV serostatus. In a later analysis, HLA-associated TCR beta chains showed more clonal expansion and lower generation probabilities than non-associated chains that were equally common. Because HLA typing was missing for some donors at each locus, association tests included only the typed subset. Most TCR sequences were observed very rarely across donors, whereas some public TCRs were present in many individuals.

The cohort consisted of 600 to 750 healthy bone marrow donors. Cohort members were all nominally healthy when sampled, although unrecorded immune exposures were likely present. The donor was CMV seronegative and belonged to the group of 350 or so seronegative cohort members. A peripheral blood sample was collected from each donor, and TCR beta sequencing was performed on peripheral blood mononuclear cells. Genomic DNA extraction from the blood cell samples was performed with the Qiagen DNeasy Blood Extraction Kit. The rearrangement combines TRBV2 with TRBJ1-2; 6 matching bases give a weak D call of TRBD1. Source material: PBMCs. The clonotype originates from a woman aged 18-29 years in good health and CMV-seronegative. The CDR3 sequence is CASRGGQGYGYTF. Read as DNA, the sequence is TGTGCCAGCAGGGGGGGGCAGGGCTATGGCTACACCTTC.